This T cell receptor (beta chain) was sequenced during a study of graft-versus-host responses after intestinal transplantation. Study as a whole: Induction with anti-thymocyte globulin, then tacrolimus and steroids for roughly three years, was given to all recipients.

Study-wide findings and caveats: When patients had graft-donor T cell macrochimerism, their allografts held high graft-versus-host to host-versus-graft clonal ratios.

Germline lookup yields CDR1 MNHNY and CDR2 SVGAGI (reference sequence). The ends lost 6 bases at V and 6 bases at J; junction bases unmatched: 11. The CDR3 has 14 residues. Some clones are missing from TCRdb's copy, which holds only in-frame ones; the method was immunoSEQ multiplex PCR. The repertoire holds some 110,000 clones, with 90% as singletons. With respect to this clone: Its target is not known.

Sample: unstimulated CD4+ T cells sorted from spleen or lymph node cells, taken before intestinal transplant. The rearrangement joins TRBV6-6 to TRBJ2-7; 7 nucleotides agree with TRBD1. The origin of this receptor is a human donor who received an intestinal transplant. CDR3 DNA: TGTGCCAGCAGCGAGGGACAGTCCTCGGGCGAGCAGTACTTC. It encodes CASSEGQSSGEQYF.